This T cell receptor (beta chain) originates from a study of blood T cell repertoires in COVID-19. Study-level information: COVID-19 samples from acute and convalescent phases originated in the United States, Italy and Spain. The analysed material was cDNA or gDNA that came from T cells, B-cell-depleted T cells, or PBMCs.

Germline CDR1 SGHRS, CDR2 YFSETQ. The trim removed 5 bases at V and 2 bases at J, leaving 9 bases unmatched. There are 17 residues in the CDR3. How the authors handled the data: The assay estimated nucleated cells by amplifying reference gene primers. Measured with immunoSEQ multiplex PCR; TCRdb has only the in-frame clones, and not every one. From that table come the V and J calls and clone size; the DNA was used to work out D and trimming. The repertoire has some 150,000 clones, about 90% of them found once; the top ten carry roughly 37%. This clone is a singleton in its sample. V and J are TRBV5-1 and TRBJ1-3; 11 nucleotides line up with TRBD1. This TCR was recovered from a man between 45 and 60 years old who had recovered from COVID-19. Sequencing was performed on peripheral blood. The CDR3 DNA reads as TGCGCCAGCAGTTTTATTAGGGACAGGGGGACTGGAAACACCATATATTTT. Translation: CASSFIRDRGTGNTIYF.